This T cell receptor (beta chain) was profiled in a study of shared clonotypes between healthy human individuals. In the study overall: Donor ages ranged 18 to 49 years: two women, a few men.

Trimming pared 7 bases from V and 5 bases from J, leaving 11 bases between. The CDR3 extends over 12 amino acids. Germline V gives CDR1 LNHDA, CDR2 SQIVND (reference sequence). This clone has just one count. Replicate PCRs for sorted subsets used around 200 ng DNA; this equaled some 30,000 T cell genomes. Original processing notes: ImmunoSEQ yielded junction-only sequences lacking quality scores, so filtering differed. The method was immunoSEQ multiplex PCR; TCRdb's version includes in-frame clones alone and lacks a portion of them. V and J calls and clone size are copied from that table; D and trimming were computed from the DNA. Of millions of clones listed, more than 90% were seen once; the top ten hold around 0.14%. Splitting the CD4+ cells yielded a CD45RA+ naive subset and a CD45RA-negative memory subset.

The origin of this receptor is a man aged 18 to 35 in good health. The sequencing input was naive CD4+ T cells sorted from blood. Noted subset: CD45RA+ positively selected. The V call is TRBV19, the J call TRBJ2-5, with D hard to call. CDR3 protein: CASKGTLETQYF. In DNA form, the CDR3 reads TGTGCCAGTAAAGGTACGTTGGAGACCCAGTACTTC.